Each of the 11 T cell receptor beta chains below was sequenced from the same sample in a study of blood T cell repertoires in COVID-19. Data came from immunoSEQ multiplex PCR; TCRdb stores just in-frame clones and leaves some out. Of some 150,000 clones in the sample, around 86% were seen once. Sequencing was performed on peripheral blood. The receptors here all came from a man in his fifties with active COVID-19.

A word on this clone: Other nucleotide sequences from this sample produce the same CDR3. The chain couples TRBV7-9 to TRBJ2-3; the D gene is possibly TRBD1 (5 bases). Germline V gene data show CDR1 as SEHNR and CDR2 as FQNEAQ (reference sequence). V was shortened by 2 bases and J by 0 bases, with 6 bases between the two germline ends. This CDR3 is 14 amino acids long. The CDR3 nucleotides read TGTGCCAGCAGCTTACAGGGAAGCACAGATACGCAGTATTTT. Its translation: CASSLQGSTDTQYF.

CDR3: CASSSARGNTEAFF. CDR3 nucleotides: TGTGCCAGTAGTAGCGCACGCGGTAACACTGAAGCTTTCTTT. The V and J genes are TRBV19 and TRBJ1-1; D is uncertain. The CDR3 covers 14 residues. Trimming took off 4 bases at V and 2 bases at J, with 11 bases between the two ends. Germline V lookup: CDR1 LNHDA, CDR2 SQIVND (reference sequence).

CDR3 coding DNA: TGTGCCAGCAGCTTAGGCCTAGCGGGGGGGCTGGGGGAGACCCAGTACTTC. Translated, it gives CASSLGLAGGLGETQYF. The chain couples TRBV7-2 to TRBJ2-5, with TRBD2 identical over 12 bases. Germline loops: CDR1 SGHTA, CDR2 FQGNSA. CDR3 length equals 17 residues. The trim removed 1 base at V and 5 bases at J, leaving 8 bases unmatched.

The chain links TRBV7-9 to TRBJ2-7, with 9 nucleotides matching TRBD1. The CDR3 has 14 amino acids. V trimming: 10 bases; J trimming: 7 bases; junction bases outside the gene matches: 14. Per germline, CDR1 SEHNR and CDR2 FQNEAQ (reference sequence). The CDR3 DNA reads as TGTGCCACCCGCCCGGGACAGGGCCCTCTAGAGCAGTACTTC. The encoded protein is CATRPGQGPLEQYF.

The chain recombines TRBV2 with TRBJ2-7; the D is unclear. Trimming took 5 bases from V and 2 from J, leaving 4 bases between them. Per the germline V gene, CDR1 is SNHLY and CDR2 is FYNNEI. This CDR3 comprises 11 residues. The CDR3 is CASSIAYEQYF. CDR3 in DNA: TGTGCCAGCAGTATCGCCTACGAGCAGTACTTC.

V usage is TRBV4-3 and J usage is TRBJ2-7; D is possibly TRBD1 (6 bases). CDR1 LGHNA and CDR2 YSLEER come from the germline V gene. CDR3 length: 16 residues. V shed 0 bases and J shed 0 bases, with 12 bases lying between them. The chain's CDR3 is CASSQDFGQSSYEQYF. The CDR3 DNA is TGCGCCAGCAGCCAAGATTTCGGACAGAGCTCCTACGAGCAGTACTTC.

The CDR3: CASSLGQDRNTDTQYF. The CDR3 coding sequence is TGTGCCAGCAGCTTAGGGCAGGACAGAAACACAGATACGCAGTATTTT. The rearrangement joins TRBV11-2 to TRBJ2-3; possibly TRBD1 for D (6 bases). The CDR3 is 16 residues long. V was cut by 1 base and J by 2 bases, with 13 bases left in between. Germline V gene sequence: CDR1 SGHAT, CDR2 FQNNGV. Filled out from reference TRBV11-2 and TRBJ2-3, the complete variable domain reads EAGVAQSPRYKIIEKRQSVAFWCNPISGHATLYWYQQILGQGPKLLIQFQNNGVVDDSQLPKDRFSAERLKGVDSTLKIQPAKLEDSAVYLCASSLGQDRNTDTQYFGPGTRLTVL.

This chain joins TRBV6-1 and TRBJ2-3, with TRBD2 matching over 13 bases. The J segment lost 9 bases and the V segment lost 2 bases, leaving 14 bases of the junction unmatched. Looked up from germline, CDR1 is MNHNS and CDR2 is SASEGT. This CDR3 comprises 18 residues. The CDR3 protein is CASSETTSGGRVFGTQYF. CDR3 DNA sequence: TGTGCCAGCAGTGAAACGACTAGCGGGGGGAGAGTTTTTGGGACGCAGTATTTT.

In nucleotides, the CDR3 is TGTGCCAGCAGCCCGGACAGGGAGATATGGCACGGCTACACCTTC. Translated, it gives CASSPDREIWHGYTF. The J gene is TRBJ1-2, the V gene TRBV14, with TRBD1 identical over 8 bases. This CDR3 is 15 amino acids long. Trimming removed 4 bases from V and 8 bases from J; junction bases left unmatched: 12. Germline assignment: CDR1 SGHDN and CDR2 FVKESK.

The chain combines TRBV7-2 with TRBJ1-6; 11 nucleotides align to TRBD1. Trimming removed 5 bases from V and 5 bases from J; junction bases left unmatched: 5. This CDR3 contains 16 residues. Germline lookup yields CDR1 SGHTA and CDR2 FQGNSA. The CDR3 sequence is CASSIRTGGNNSPLHF. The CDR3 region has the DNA TGTGCCAGCAGCATTCGGACAGGGGGCAATAATTCACCCCTCCACTTT. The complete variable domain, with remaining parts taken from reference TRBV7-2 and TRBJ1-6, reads GAGVSQSPSNKVTEKGKDVELRCDPISGHTALYWYRQSLGQGLEFLIYFQGNSAPDKSGLPSDRFSAERTGGSVSTLTIQRTQQEDSAVYLCASSIRTGGNNSPLHFGNGTRLTVT.

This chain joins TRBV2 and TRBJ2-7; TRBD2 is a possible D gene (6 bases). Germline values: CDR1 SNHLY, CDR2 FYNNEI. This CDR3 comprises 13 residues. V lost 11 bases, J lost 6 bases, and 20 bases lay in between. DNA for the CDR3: TGTGCCGGGGGGAAGGGAGTTAGTTCCGAGCAGTACTTC. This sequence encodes CAGGKGVSSEQYF. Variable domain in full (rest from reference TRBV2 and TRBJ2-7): EPEVTQTPSHQVTQMGQEVILRCVPISNHLYFYWYRQILGQKVEFLVSFYNNEISEKSEIFDDQFSVERPDGSNFTLKIRSTKLEDSAMYFCAGGKGVSSEQYFGPGTRLTVT.